These 2 T cell receptor beta chains share one sample of origin, sequenced in a study of tumor and adjacent non-tumor tissue in lung cancer. A modified ARM-PCR protocol with three rounds of nested PCR amplified TCRbeta. TCRdb redid the calling of the multiplex PCR reads with MiXCR, one entry per CDR3 protein. The sample has approximately 76,000 distinct CDR3 sequences; approximately 71% are singletons. The template was RNA from unsorted bulk tissue. Source material: lung tumor tissue. The origin of the receptors is an older woman with non-small cell lung cancer.

About this clonotype: The conserved closing phenylalanine or tryptophan is absent in this CDR3, likely reflecting a read error. This chain connects TRBV5-1 to TRBJ2-7; 8 bases are a match to TRBD1. Germline-derived CDR1 and CDR2 are SGHRS and YFSETQ. This CDR3 region has 14 residues. V lost 0 bases and J lost 2; bases outside the gene matches: 1. For the CDR3, the DNA is TGCGCCAGCAGCTTGGACAGGGGGGCCTACGAGCAGTACTCC. Encoded protein: CASSLDRGAYEQYS.

The chain combines TRBV10-3 with TRBJ1-2; a possible D gene is TRBD1 (6 bases). Trimming took 5 bases from V and 3 from J, leaving 7 bases between them. Per the germline V gene, CDR1 is ENHRY and CDR2 is SYGVKD. This CDR3 has 12 residues. The CDR3 region has the DNA TGTGCCATCAGTCGGACAGACTATGGCTACACCTTC. Its translation is CAISRTDYGYTF.